The 19 T cell receptor beta chains presented below share a single source sample, sequenced in a study of shared clonotypes between healthy human individuals. Here immunoSEQ multiplex PCR was the method, and the copy in TCRdb shows in-frame clones only, minus some. Altogether 2,500,000 or so clones are present, more than 80% being singletons, with the ten largest covering roughly 0.15%. Source material: naive CD4+ T cells sorted from blood. Subset meaning: CD45RA+ positively selected. These receptor sequences come from a young man in good health.

The V call is TRBV30, the J call TRBJ2-1; 15 nucleotides align to TRBD2. The CDR3 runs 17 residues. Unmatched junction bases numbered 10, after V lost 2 bases and J lost 8 bases. CDR1 GTSNPN and CDR2 SVGIG come from the germline V gene (reference sequence). The CDR3 DNA follows: TGTGCCTGGAGTCCTATTCGGACTAGCGGGAGGGGACATGAGCAGTTCTTC. This codes for CAWSPIRTSGRGHEQFF. Full variable domain (rest looked up from reference TRBV30 and TRBJ2-1): SQTIHQWPATLVQPVGSPLSLECTVEGTSNPNLYWYRQAAGRGLQLLFYSVGIGQISSEVPQNLSASRPQDRQFILSSKKLLLSDSGFYLCAWSPIRTSGRGHEQFFGPGTRLTVL.

In this sample, this clone turned up once. The genes are TRBV30 and TRBJ2-3; 9 bases map to TRBD1. Trimming removed 5 bases from V and 3 bases from J; junction bases left unmatched: 9. Germline lookup yields CDR1 GTSNPN and CDR2 SVGIG (reference sequence). This CDR3 contains 15 residues. The CDR3 reads CAWGKTGGLTDTQYF. The CDR3 nucleotides read TGTGCCTGGGGAAAGACAGGGGGTTTGACAGATACGCAGTATTTT.

The chain is built from TRBV7-2 and TRBJ2-2, with 13 bases fitting TRBD2. The CDR3 is made up of 17 amino acids. The germline gives CDR1 SGHTA, CDR2 FQGNSA. V trimming: 5 bases; J trimming: 0 bases; junction bases outside the gene matches: 3. This CDR3 reads CASSGGTSGANTGELFF. The CDR3 DNA reads as TGTGCCAGCAGCGGCGGGACTAGCGGGGCGAACACCGGGGAGCTGTTTTTT.

The chain couples TRBV10-3 to TRBJ1-2; TRBD1 matches 7 bases. Germline V gives CDR1 ENHRY, CDR2 SYGVKD. V shed 10 bases and J 5 bases; nucleotides not matched to a gene: 10. The CDR3 runs to 13 residues. Here the CDR3 reads CATAAGGDYGYTF. The CDR3 bases are TGTGCCACCGCGGCAGGGGGTGATTATGGCTACACCTTC.

The J gene is TRBJ2-7, the V gene TRBV25-1; no reliable D call. Between the trimmed V and J ends, which lost 5 bases and 0 bases, there was a span of 8 bases. This CDR3 is 13 amino acids long. CDR1 and CDR2 (germline): MGHDK, SYGVNS. The CDR3 spells CASSLAPSYEQYF. The CDR3 region has the DNA TGTGCCAGCAGTCTGGCCCCCTCCTACGAGCAGTACTTC.

As for this clone: Within the sample, other DNA sequences also encode this same CDR3. The chain uses TRBV4-3 and TRBJ1-1, with TRBD1 as a possible D gene (6 bases). The germline CDR1 and CDR2 sequences are LGHNA and YSLEER. The CDR3 contains 14 residues. The V gene lost 2 bases and the J gene lost 2 bases, with 9 bases spanning the gap. This CDR3 is CASSQLQGNTEAFF. The DNA for the CDR3 is TGCGCCAGCAGCCAATTACAGGGTAACACTGAAGCTTTCTTT.

V usage is TRBV27 and J usage is TRBJ2-7; 7 positions match TRBD2. The germline CDR1 and CDR2 sequences are MNHEY and SMNVEV (reference sequence). The CDR3 has 15 amino acids. V lost 6 bases, J lost 5 bases, and 13 bases stayed unmatched. The CDR3 region is CASRPLGEGTDEQYF. CDR3 DNA: TGTGCCAGCAGGCCGTTGGGGGAGGGGACGGACGAGCAGTACTTC.

This chain uses TRBV5-4 with TRBJ2-1; 8 bases match TRBD1. The CDR3 is 14 residues long. Germline assignment: CDR1 SGHNT and CDR2 YYREEE (reference sequence). V shed 4 bases, J shed 12 bases, and the junction held 12 bases outside the gene matches. The CDR3 coding sequence is TGTGCCAGCAGCAAAACTCAGGACAGGGACCGGCAGTTCTTC. It is translated as CASSKTQDRDRQFF.

The chain uses TRBV28 and TRBJ2-5, with D perhaps TRBD1 or TRBD2 (5 bases each). The CDR3 extends over 18 amino acids. CDR1 and CDR2 (germline): MDHEN, SYDVKM. The V gene lost 0 bases and the J gene lost 3 bases, with 20 bases spanning the gap. The CDR3 is CASSLCRRLRDLKETQYF. In DNA form, the CDR3 reads TGTGCCAGCAGTTTATGCCGCCGATTGAGGGACCTTAAAGAGACCCAGTACTTC.

The chain carries TRBV2 and TRBJ2-1; D remains unclear. Trimming removed 7 bases at V and 6 bases at J, with 10 bases between. In germline, CDR1 is SNHLY, CDR2 FYNNEI. CDR3 length: 12 amino acids. In DNA form, the CDR3 reads TGTGCCAGCACTAAAGGGATCAATGAGCAGTTCTTC. Translating it yields CASTKGINEQFF.

This sequence joins TRBV6-5 and TRBJ2-3, with D perhaps matching TRBD2 (8 bases). V was trimmed by 6 bases and J by 6 bases, leaving 19 bases between them. There are 15 residues in the CDR3. CDR1 is MNHEY and CDR2 is SVGAGI in the germline V gene. CDR3 amino acids: CASSRGGPGGDTQYF. The CDR3 DNA reads as TGTGCCAGCAGCCGGGGGGGTCCAGGGGGTGATACGCAGTATTTT.

As to this clone: Within the sample, other DNA sequences also encode this same CDR3. CDR3 bases: TGCGCCAGCAGCCAAGATAAGGATCAGCCCCAGCATTTT. The encoded protein is CASSQDKDQPQHF. The chain carries TRBV4-3 and TRBJ1-5; D gene unclear. The CDR3 length is 13 residues. V gave up 0 bases and J gave up 5 bases, with 5 bases separating them. From germline, CDR1 is LGHNA and CDR2 YSLEER.

This rearrangement joins TRBV5-6 to TRBJ2-7, with D possibly TRBD1 on 5 matching bases. The CDR3 covers 14 residues. CDR1 and CDR2 (germline): SGHDT, YYEEEE. The V end lost 3 bases, the J end lost 2 bases, and 12 bases lay between the germline ends. The CDR3 DNA follows: TGTGCCAGCAGCTCCTGGACACTGGCCTACGAGCAGTACTTC. It codes for CASSSWTLAYEQYF.

The gene calls are TRBV7-9 and TRBJ2-3, with 8 bases identical to TRBD2. Trimming cost V 5 bases and J 5 bases; bases outside gene matches: 9. This CDR3 comprises 15 residues. Germline values: CDR1 SEHNR, CDR2 FQNEAQ (reference sequence). The CDR3 region is CASSLARGGGDTQYF. CDR3 DNA: TGTGCCAGCAGCCTCGCCCGGGGGGGAGGAGATACGCAGTATTTT.

J is TRBJ2-7 and V is TRBV5-4, with 14 bases that match TRBD2. V shed 4 bases and J 4 bases; nucleotides not matched to a gene: 4. The CDR3 has 15 amino acids. Germline assignment: CDR1 SGHNT and CDR2 YYREEE (reference sequence). The CDR3 nucleotides read TGTGCCAGCAGCGACCGACTAGCGGGAGGGTACGAGCAGTACTTC. It codes for CASSDRLAGGYEQYF.

This clone has a handful of counts. J is TRBJ1-5 and V is TRBV7-2, with 8 bases aligning to TRBD1. Per germline, CDR1 SGHTA and CDR2 FQGNSA. This CDR3 is 13 amino acids long. The J segment lost 4 bases and the V segment lost 6 bases, leaving 2 bases of the junction unmatched. CDR3 in amino acids: CASRGQDNQPQHF. The CDR3 DNA sequence: TGTGCCAGCAGGGGACAGGATAATCAGCCCCAGCATTTT.

In this sample, this clone turned up a few times. The chain joins TRBV9 to TRBJ2-2; perhaps TRBD1 as D (5 bases). The CDR3 has 18 residues. Germline V gene lookup returns CDR1 SGDLS and CDR2 YYNGEE. Trimming removed 0 bases from V and 0 bases from J, with 15 bases in between. This CDR3 is CASSVDSIRQTNTGELFF. In DNA, the CDR3 is TGTGCCAGCAGCGTAGACTCAATAAGACAGACGAACACCGGGGAGCTGTTTTTT.

This chain joins TRBV18 and TRBJ2-1, with 9 bases aligning to TRBD1. The CDR3 covers 17 residues. CDR1 and CDR2 from the germline V gene are KGHSH and LQKENI. The ends lost 0 bases at V and 5 bases at J; junction bases unmatched: 8. The CDR3 region is CASSPPGGQGKDNEQFF. The DNA of the CDR3 is TGTGCCAGCTCACCACCGGGGGGACAGGGAAAGGACAATGAGCAGTTCTTC.

On this clone: The sample contains more than one DNA sequence encoding this CDR3. The genes are TRBV5-1 and TRBJ2-5; D may be TRBD1 or TRBD2 (5 bases each). CDR1 is SGHRS and CDR2 is YFSETQ in the germline V gene. Deletions cut 1 base from V and 0 bases from J, with 7 bases between. This CDR3 region has 14 residues. CDR3 sequence (DNA): TGCGCCAGCAGCTTGCGAGGGGACCAAGAGACCCAGTACTTC. Its protein product is CASSLRGDQETQYF.